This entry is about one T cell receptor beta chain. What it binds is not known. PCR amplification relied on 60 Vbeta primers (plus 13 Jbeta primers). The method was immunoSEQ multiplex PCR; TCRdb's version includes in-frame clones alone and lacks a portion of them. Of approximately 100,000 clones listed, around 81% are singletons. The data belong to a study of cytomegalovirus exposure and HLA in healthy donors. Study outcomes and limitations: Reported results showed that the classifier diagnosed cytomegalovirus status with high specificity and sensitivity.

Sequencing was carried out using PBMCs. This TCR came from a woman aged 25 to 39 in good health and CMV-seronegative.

The CDR3 here is CASRTQGTAYFEKLFF. The CDR3 bases are TGTGCCAGCAGGACTCAGGGGACCGCATACTTTGAAAAACTGTTTTTT. The rearrangement uses TRBV27 and TRBJ1-4; maybe TRBD1 (6 bases). The CDR3 has 16 residues. Between the trimmed V and J ends, which lost 6 bases and 7 bases, there was a span of 21 bases. Germline V gene data show CDR1 as MNHEY and CDR2 as SMNVEV (reference sequence).